This T cell receptor (beta chain) appears in the sequencing data of a study of early T cells in non-severe SARS-CoV-2 infection. Whole-study findings and limits: Private and CD4 specificities were missed by VDJdb matching, which favored anti-spike CD8 responses.

This CDR3 contains 15 residues. Germline CDR1 and CDR2: LNHDA and SQIVND (reference sequence). Trimming shortened V by 3 bases and J by 2 bases, and 10 bases separated the two germline ends. With regard to this clonotype: Antigen: not known.

Individual cDNA molecules each received unique molecular identifiers attached to them. TCRdb ran MiXCR on the 5' RACE reads and lists one entry per CDR3 protein. Of 45,000 to 60,000 distinct CDR3 sequences detected, less than 11% appear once; the ten largest clones hold about 5%. This TCR was sampled from an adult who was a healthcare worker with PCR-confirmed SARS-CoV-2 infection or an uninfected control (not recorded which). The chain links TRBV19 to TRBJ2-2, with D uncertain. Sequenced input: whole blood. The CDR3 spells CASSIVAGNTGELFF. The DNA of the CDR3 is TGTGCCAGTAGTATCGTGGCAGGAAACACCGGGGAGCTGTTTTTT.